This entry is about one T cell receptor beta chain. The entry originates in a study of radiotherapy plus CTLA-4 blockade in lung cancer. The table came from immunoSEQ multiplex PCR; TCRdb's copy has only in-frame clones and leaves some out. The table lists under 100,000 clones, around 86% of them singletons. CDR3 size: 14 residues. V shed 3 bases and J shed 2 bases, with 11 bases lying between them. Germline V CDR1 and CDR2: SGHNT, YYREEE (reference sequence). This specimen consisted of peripheral blood, obtained from a patient treated with radiotherapy plus ipilimumab. The receptor's source is a human donor with non-small cell lung cancer that progressed on radiotherapy plus ipilimumab. The chain links TRBV5-4 to TRBJ1-2, with D unclear. CDR3 residues: CASSSWTVNYGYTF. Written as DNA, the CDR3 is TGTGCCAGCAGCTCTTGGACTGTAAACTATGGCTACACCTTC.